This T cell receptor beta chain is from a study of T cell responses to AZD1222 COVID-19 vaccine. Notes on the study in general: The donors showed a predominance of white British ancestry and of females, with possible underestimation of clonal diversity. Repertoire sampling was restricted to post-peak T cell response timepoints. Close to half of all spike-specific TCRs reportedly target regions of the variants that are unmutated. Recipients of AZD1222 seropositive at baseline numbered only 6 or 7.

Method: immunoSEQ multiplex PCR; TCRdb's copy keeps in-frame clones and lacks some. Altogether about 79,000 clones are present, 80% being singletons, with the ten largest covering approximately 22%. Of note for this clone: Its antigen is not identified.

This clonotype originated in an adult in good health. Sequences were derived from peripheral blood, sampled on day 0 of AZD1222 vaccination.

For the CDR3, the DNA is TGTGCCAGCAGCCAAGATTGGCTAGCGGGGGAGGTGGAGACCCAGTACTTC. This codes for CASSQDWLAGEVETQYF. The chain has TRBV14 and TRBJ2-5, with 10 bases lining up with TRBD2. Germline CDR1 and CDR2: SGHDN and FVKESK. V lost 0 bases and J lost 5; bases outside the gene matches: 9. The CDR3 has 17 amino acids.